These T cell receptor beta chains were read from a single sample in a study of cytomegalovirus exposure and HLA in healthy donors. Method: immunoSEQ multiplex PCR; TCRdb's copy keeps in-frame clones and lacks some. The table has fewer than 85,000 clones, about 76% seen once. Sequenced sample: PBMCs. The receptor set was obtained from a male donor in good health and CMV-seropositive. Both conserved end residues are part of each CDR3. The D gene is left open where the match is weak. Not all rows give a size; the values are once, few, many and, for expanded clones, a class.

.,.,TRBV2,TRBJ2-3,TGTGCCAGCACCCTAGGTGAGGGACAAGATACGCAGTATTTT,CASTLGEGQDTQYF
.,once,TRBV5-1,TRBJ2-5,TGCGCCAGCAGCTTGGGGGCAGGGATGTTTGAGCAAGAGACCCAGTACTTC,CASSLGAGMFEQETQYF
.,.,TRBV5-5,TRBJ1-5,TGTGCCAGCAGCTTGGGGGGGGACCGACCCAATCAGCCCCAGCATTTT,CASSLGGDRPNQPQHF
.,.,TRBV7-9,TRBJ1-1,TGTGCCAGCAGCTTAGAGGCAGCGTCCCGTGAAGCTTTCTTT,CASSLEAASREAFF
.,few,TRBV7-8,TRBJ2-2,TGTGCCAGCAGCTTACGCGGCGAGCAGACCGGGGAGCTGTTTTTT,CASSLRGEQTGELFF
.,.,TRBV7-9,TRBJ2-1,TGTGCCAGCAGCACCTTTCTGGGAGTGACCTACAATGAGCAGTTCTTC,CASSTFLGVTYNEQFF
.,.,TRBV5-8,TRBJ2-4,TGTGCCAGCAGCTTGGGGACAGTTGTCTCCAAAAACATTCAGTACTTC,CASSLGTVVSKNIQYF
TRBD1,.,TRBV4-3,TRBJ1-3,TGCGCCAGCAGCCAACGGACAGGAGCTGGAAACACCATATATTTT,CASSQRTGAGNTIYF
.,.,TRBV19,TRBJ1-4,TGTGCCAGTAGTATCGGACTATACTCAGGAACTAATGAAAAACTGTTTTTT,CASSIGLYSGTNEKLFF
TRBD2,.,TRBV27,TRBJ2-3,TGTGCCAGCAGGAGAATGGGGGGGAGCACAGATACGCAGTATTTT,CASRRMGGSTDTQYF
TRBD1,.,TRBV18,TRBJ1-1,TGTGCCAGCTCATCAACGGACAGGGGTCACCCTGAAGCTTTCTTT,CASSSTDRGHPEAFF
.,once,TRBV4-1,TRBJ1-5,TGCGCCAGCAGCCAAGATGCAGAATTGGGGCGCAATCAGCCCCAGCATTTT,CASSQDAELGRNQPQHF
.,.,TRBV6-5,TRBJ1-1,TGTGCCAGCAGTACCGGACAGACTGAAGCTTTCTTT,CASSTGQTEAFF
TRBD1,.,TRBV7-2,TRBJ1-5,TGTGCCAGCAGCTTAGGGCGACAGGGTGGGGGGTCCCACCAGCATTTT,CASSLGRQGGGSHQHF
.,.,TRBV7-2,TRBJ2-5,TGTGCCACTAAGCTAGGGGGTATCGAGACCCAGTACTTC,CATKLGGIETQYF
.,.,TRBV19,TRBJ2-3,TGTGCCAGTAGTATAGATGCGCGGAAGCTCACAGATACGCAGTATTTT,CASSIDARKLTDTQYF
TRBD1,.,TRBV9,TRBJ1-4,TGTGCCAGCAGCGGAACCCGGGACAGGGGGCTATTTAATGAAAAACTGTTTTTT,CASSGTRDRGLFNEKLFF
TRBD1,.,TRBV19,TRBJ1-5,TGTGCCAGTAGCCCCGACAGGGTGGTCGGTCAGCCCCAGCATTTT,CASSPDRVVGQPQHF
.,.,TRBV5-4,TRBJ2-3,TGTGCCAGCAGCGCCGACACTAGCACAGATACGCAGTATTTT,CASSADTSTDTQYF
TRBD1,.,TRBV19,TRBJ1-2,TGTGCCAGTAGTATCCCTGCAGGGGGCCGCGTCGACGGCTACACCTTC,CASSIPAGGRVDGYTF
.,.,TRBV2,TRBJ2-5,TGTGCCAGCAGCTCCGGGGGGACCCAGTACTTC,CASSSGGTQYF
TRBD2,.,TRBV9,TRBJ2-7,TGTGCCAGCAGCGTAGGGCCGGCTAGCGGGTCCTACGAGCAGTACTTC,CASSVGPASGSYEQYF
TRBD1,few,TRBV2,TRBJ2-7,TGTGCCAGCAGGGACAGGGACTACGAGCAGTACTTC,CASRDRDYEQYF
.,.,TRBV6-6,TRBJ2-3,TGTGCCAGCAGCCCTGCGGGGATCACAGATACGCAGTATTTT,CASSPAGITDTQYF
TRBD2,.,TRBV18,TRBJ2-2,TGTGCCAGCTCACCACCGTCTAGCGGTACGAACACCGGGGAGCTGTTTTTT,CASSPPSSGTNTGELFF
TRBD2,.,TRBV4-3,TRBJ2-5,TGCGCCAGCAGCCAAGATTGGACTAGCGGGGGGGCGGGAGAGACCCAGTACTTC,CASSQDWTSGGAGETQYF
.,.,TRBV9,TRBJ2-5,TGTGCCAGCAGCCGGCGGACAGACCAAGAGACCCAGTACTTC,CASSRRTDQETQYF
TRBD2,.,TRBV7-6,TRBJ2-5,TGTGCCAGCAGCCAACCCCAGCGGGGGGGCCGGGAGACCCAGTACTTC,CASSQPQRGGRETQYF
TRBD2,.,TRBV5-1,TRBJ2-5,TGCGCCAGCAGCTTGGGCGGTAGCGGGAGAATAGGGGAGACCCAGTACTTC,CASSLGGSGRIGETQYF
.,.,TRBV7-9,TRBJ2-5,TGTGCCAGCAGCAAGGGACTGGCAGAAGAGACCCAGTACTTC,CASSKGLAEETQYF
TRBD1,.,TRBV19,TRBJ1-5,TGTGCCAGTAGGTTACAGGGGTCCAATCAGCCCCAGCATTTT,CASRLQGSNQPQHF
.,few,TRBV2,TRBJ1-4,TGTGCCAGCAGTGAAGGGGGCGCGGAAAAACTGTTTTTT,CASSEGGAEKLFF
TRBD1,.,TRBV23-1,TRBJ1-6,TGCGCCAGCAGTCCCGGTCCCAGGGGGCTATCACCCCTCCACTTT,CASSPGPRGLSPLHF
TRBD2,.,TRBV2,TRBJ2-3,TGTGCCAGCAGGAGACTAGCGGGAGTGCAAGATACGCAGTATTTT,CASRRLAGVQDTQYF
TRBD2,.,TRBV14,TRBJ2-2,TGTGCCAGCCCCGCCCGGGAGGGCCTTGGCACCGGGGAGCTGTTTTTT,CASPAREGLGTGELFF
TRBD1,.,TRBV7-2,TRBJ1-2,TGTGCCAGCAGCTTTGATCTGGGACAGTCCTACACCTTC,CASSFDLGQSYTF
.,.,TRBV5-4,TRBJ2-5,TGTGCCAGCAGCCCAGCGGCGAACCAAGAGACCCAGTACTTC,CASSPAANQETQYF
TRBD1,.,TRBV19,TRBJ1-5,TGTGCCAGTTTAGACAGGGGGCGGTTGGGCAATCAGCCCCAGCATTTT,CASLDRGRLGNQPQHF
.,.,TRBV28,TRBJ1-5,TGTGCCAGCAGTTTACAGGGCTTGGACAATCAGCCCCAGCATTTT,CASSLQGLDNQPQHF
.,.,TRBV7-9,TRBJ2-3,TGTGCCAGCAGCCCACTACTAGGCACAGATACGCAGTATTTT,CASSPLLGTDTQYF
.,.,TRBV5-4,TRBJ1-1,TGTGCCAGCAGCTTGGGAGGTAAAGTCACTGAAGCTTTCTTT,CASSLGGKVTEAFF
TRBD1,.,TRBV7-8,TRBJ2-5,TGTGCCAGCAGCTTAGCCGGGACAGGCATCCAAGAGACCCAGTACTTC,CASSLAGTGIQETQYF
.,.,TRBV7-2,TRBJ1-4,TGTGCCAGCAGACAGCCTATGGTCGAAAAACTGTTTTTT,CASRQPMVEKLFF
.,.,TRBV5-1,TRBJ1-1,TGCGCCAGCAGCTTGGTGGCGAACACTGAAGCTTTCTTT,CASSLVANTEAFF
TRBD2,few,TRBV4-1,TRBJ2-7,TGCGCCAGCAGCCAAGCACTAGCGGAATCCTACGAGCAGTACTTC,CASSQALAESYEQYF
.,.,TRBV30,TRBJ2-7,TGTGCCTGGAGTGTAAAGGGCGGGGCTAGCAACTACGAGCAGTACTTC,CAWSVKGGASNYEQYF